A selection of T cell receptor beta chains follows, all from one sample in a study of response to subunit inactivated influenza vaccine. Each CDR3 protein is one row after TCRdb ran MiXCR on the RT-PCR reads. Among roughly 760,000 distinct CDR3 sequences listed, 20% to 25% were seen once. The sample consisted of PBMCs from blood, taken about 5 days after vaccination. The receptors originated from a man in his forties or fifties who received an inactivated influenza vaccine. Each CDR3 is given with its conserved first and last residue. Fields, in order: CDR3 DNA, CDR3 protein, D gene, clone size, V gene, J gene. A D gene is named only where the DNA matches it firmly. Not every row has a clone size; where given, it reads once, few, many or a size class.

DNA: TGCGCCAGTAGACGACGGCCAGATCCCACAGATACGCAGTATTTT
CDR3: CASRRRPDPTDTQYF
D: -
size: few
V: TRBV5-1
J: TRBJ2-3

DNA: TGCGCCAGCAGCCCGGACAGGGGTCAGGGGGCCGGGGAGCTGTTTTTT
CDR3: CASSPDRGQGAGELFF
D: TRBD1
size: few
V: TRBV5-1
J: TRBJ2-2

DNA: TGCAGTGCGTGGACAGGGGCTTTTCCTAATGAGCAGTTCTTC
CDR3: CSAWTGAFPNEQFF
D: TRBD1
size: -
V: TRBV20-1
J: TRBJ2-1

DNA: TGTGCCATCAGTGATCAAGCGGGACAGGGGTCCTACGAGCAGTACTTC
CDR3: CAISDQAGQGSYEQYF
D: TRBD1
size: -
V: TRBV10-3
J: TRBJ2-7

DNA: TGTGCCAGCAGCCGAGGGACTAGTCGGGACGAGCAGTACTTC
CDR3: CASSRGTSRDEQYF
D: TRBD2
size: -
V: TRBV7-6
J: TRBJ2-7

DNA: TGCAGTGCTAAAAGGACAGGCGAAGCTTTCTTT
CDR3: CSAKRTGEAFF
D: TRBD1
size: few
V: TRBV20-1
J: TRBJ1-1

DNA: TGTGCCAGCAGCTTAGTCGCCCTAGCGGGGATCCAAGAGACCCAGTACTTC
CDR3: CASSLVALAGIQETQYF
D: TRBD2
size: few
V: TRBV7-2
J: TRBJ2-5

DNA: TGTGCCAGCAGTTACTCGAGACTAGCGGGCTCCTACAATGAGCAGTTCTTC
CDR3: CASSYSRLAGSYNEQFF
D: TRBD2
size: few
V: TRBV6-5
J: TRBJ2-1

DNA: TGTGCCAGCAGTTACTCGAGGGGCCCGGGACTATTGCCAGATACGCAGTATTTT
CDR3: CASSYSRGPGLLPDTQYF
D: TRBD2
size: few
V: TRBV6-2/TRBV6-3
J: TRBJ2-3

DNA: TGCAGCGTTGATGACAGACAAGAGACCCAGTACTTC
CDR3: CSVDDRQETQYF
D: -
size: many
V: TRBV29-1
J: TRBJ2-5

DNA: TGCGCCAGCAGCCTCAGGGGGATAGTCGGTGAAAAACTGTTTTTT
CDR3: CASSLRGIVGEKLFF
D: TRBD1
size: few
V: TRBV5-1
J: TRBJ1-4

DNA: TGCGCCAGCAGCCCAGGACTAGCGGGATCCAGGGAGACCCAGTACTTC
CDR3: CASSPGLAGSRETQYF
D: TRBD2
size: few
V: TRBV5-1
J: TRBJ2-5

DNA: TGTGCCACAAACATGGGGGCTTCTGATACGCAGTATTTT
CDR3: CATNMGASDTQYF
D: -
size: few
V: TRBV24-1
J: TRBJ2-3

DNA: TGCAGTGCTAGAGCCCCCCCGGAGTACGGCTACACCTTC
CDR3: CSARAPPEYGYTF
D: -
size: few
V: TRBV20-1
J: TRBJ1-2

DNA: TGTGCCAGCAGCGTAGTCGCGTTAACCGGCACAGATACGCAGTATTTT
CDR3: CASSVVALTGTDTQYF
D: -
size: -
V: TRBV9
J: TRBJ2-3

DNA: TGTGCCAGCAGGGGGTCCGGGACAGGGGCAGATACGCAGTATTTT
CDR3: CASRGSGTGADTQYF
D: TRBD1
size: -
V: TRBV12-3/TRBV12-4
J: TRBJ2-3

DNA: TGTGCCAGCAGTGCCGGGACAGATGTCTTCGAAAAACTGTTTTTT
CDR3: CASSAGTDVFEKLFF
D: TRBD1
size: few
V: TRBV12-3/TRBV12-4
J: TRBJ1-4

DNA: TGCGCCAGCAGCTCCCCGGGGGGCATCACCACTGAAGCTTTCTTT
CDR3: CASSSPGGITTEAFF
D: -
size: once
V: TRBV5-1
J: TRBJ1-1

DNA: TGTGCCAGCAGTTTAGAGGGTTTGGCGGGGCGGGGAGAGACCCAGTACTTC
CDR3: CASSLEGLAGRGETQYF
D: -
size: -
V: TRBV28
J: TRBJ2-5

DNA: TGTGCCAGCAGCGTGCAGGGGGCGGCTAATGAAAAACTGTTTTTT
CDR3: CASSVQGAANEKLFF
D: TRBD1
size: -
V: TRBV5-5
J: TRBJ1-4

DNA: TGTGCCTGGAGTGTATCGGGCCTCTACCGCACAGATACGCAGTATTTT
CDR3: CAWSVSGLYRTDTQYF
D: -
size: -
V: TRBV30
J: TRBJ2-3

DNA: TGCAGCGTCCTTCTGACTAGCGGGAGGAGCTCCTACAATGAGCAGTTCTTC
CDR3: CSVLLTSGRSSYNEQFF
D: TRBD2
size: few
V: TRBV29-1
J: TRBJ2-1

DNA: TGTGCCACCAGTGATTTGCAGGGGTACGAGCAGTACTTC
CDR3: CATSDLQGYEQYF
D: -
size: -
V: TRBV24-1
J: TRBJ2-7

DNA: TGTGCCAGCAGCCAAGGGATCGTTGGGACAGGGCAAGAGACCCAGTACTTC
CDR3: CASSQGIVGTGQETQYF
D: TRBD1
size: few
V: TRBV3-1
J: TRBJ2-5

DNA: TGTGCCAGCAGCGCCACGTCCGGAACTAGCGGAGCCGGGGGGGATACGCAATATTTT
CDR3: CASSATSGTSGAGGDTQYF
D: TRBD2
size: -
V: TRBV9
J: TRBJ2-3

DNA: TGTGCCAGCAGCTTCGGCAGGGTTAGCAATCAGCCCCAGCATTTT
CDR3: CASSFGRVSNQPQHF
D: -
size: -
V: TRBV7-2
J: TRBJ1-5

DNA: TGTGCCAGCAGTCCCCCTACTAGCACAGATACGCAGTATTTT
CDR3: CASSPPTSTDTQYF
D: -
size: few
V: TRBV12-3/TRBV12-4
J: TRBJ2-3

DNA: TGTGCCAGCAGCCGGCCATTAGGGCATGAGCAGTTCTTC
CDR3: CASSRPLGHEQFF
D: -
size: few
V: TRBV7-2
J: TRBJ2-1

DNA: TGCGCCAGCAGCTTGGGTTCTGGGAACGCTGAAGCTTTCTTT
CDR3: CASSLGSGNAEAFF
D: -
size: few
V: TRBV5-1
J: TRBJ1-1

DNA: TGTGCCAGCAGCTTGGGGACAGGGATGTACAATGAGCAGTTCTTC
CDR3: CASSLGTGMYNEQFF
D: TRBD1
size: -
V: TRBV7-3
J: TRBJ2-1

DNA: TGTGCCAGCAGTTGGGGAGAGGGGAGCGAGCAGTACTTC
CDR3: CASSWGEGSEQYF
D: -
size: -
V: TRBV25-1
J: TRBJ2-7

DNA: TGCAGCGTTGAAGATCTAGCGGGAGTAATGGGTGAGCAGTTCTTC
CDR3: CSVEDLAGVMGEQFF
D: TRBD2
size: -
V: TRBV29-1
J: TRBJ2-1

DNA: TGCAGCGTCGACAGGGGTAAAGAGACCCAGTACTTC
CDR3: CSVDRGKETQYF
D: TRBD1
size: many
V: TRBV29-1
J: TRBJ2-5